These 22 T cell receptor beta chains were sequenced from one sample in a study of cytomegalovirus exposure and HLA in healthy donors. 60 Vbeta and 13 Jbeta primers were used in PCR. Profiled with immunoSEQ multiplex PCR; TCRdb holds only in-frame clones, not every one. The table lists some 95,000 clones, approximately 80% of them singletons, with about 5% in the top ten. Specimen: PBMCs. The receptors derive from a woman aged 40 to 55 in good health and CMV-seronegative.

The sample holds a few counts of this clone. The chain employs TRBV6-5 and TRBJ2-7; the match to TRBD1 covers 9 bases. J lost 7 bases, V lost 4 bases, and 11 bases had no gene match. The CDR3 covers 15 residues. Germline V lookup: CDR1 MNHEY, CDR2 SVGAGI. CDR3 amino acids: CASSWGQGGMGEQYF. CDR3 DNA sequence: TGTGCCAGCAGTTGGGGACAGGGAGGGATGGGAGAGCAGTACTTC.

CDR3 DNA: TGTGCCAGCAAACCGGGGACAAGTACCTACGAGCAGTACTTC. Translated, it gives CASKPGTSTYEQYF. The chain has TRBV2 and TRBJ2-7; D might be TRBD1 (6 bases). Germline CDR1 SNHLY, CDR2 FYNNEI. The CDR3 covers 14 residues. V lost 7 bases to trimming and J lost 2 bases, with 15 bases between them.

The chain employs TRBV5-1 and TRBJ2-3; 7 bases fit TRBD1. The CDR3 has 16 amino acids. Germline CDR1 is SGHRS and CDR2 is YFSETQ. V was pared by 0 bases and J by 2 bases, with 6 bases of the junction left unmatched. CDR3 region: CASSLGGTALTDTQYF. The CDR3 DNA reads TGCGCCAGCAGCTTGGGAGGGACAGCCCTCACAGATACGCAGTATTTT.

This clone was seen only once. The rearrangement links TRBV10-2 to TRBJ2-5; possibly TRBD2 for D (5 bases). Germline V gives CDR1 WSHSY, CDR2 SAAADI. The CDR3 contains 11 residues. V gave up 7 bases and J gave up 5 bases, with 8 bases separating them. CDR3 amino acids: CASTSRETQYF. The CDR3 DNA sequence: TGCGCCAGCACTAGCAGGGAGACCCAGTACTTC.

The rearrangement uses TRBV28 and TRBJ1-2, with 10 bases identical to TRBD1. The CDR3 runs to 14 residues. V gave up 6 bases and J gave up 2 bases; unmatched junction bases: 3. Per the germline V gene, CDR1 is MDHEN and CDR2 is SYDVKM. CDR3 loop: CASRGGQGNYGYTF. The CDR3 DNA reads TGTGCCAGCAGGGGGGGACAGGGGAACTATGGCTACACCTTC.

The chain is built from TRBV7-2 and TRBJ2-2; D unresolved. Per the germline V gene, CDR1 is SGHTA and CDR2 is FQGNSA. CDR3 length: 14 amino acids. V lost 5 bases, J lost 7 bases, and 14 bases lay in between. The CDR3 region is CASSPIGAHGELFF. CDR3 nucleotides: TGTGCCAGCAGCCCGATAGGAGCTCACGGGGAGCTGTTTTTT. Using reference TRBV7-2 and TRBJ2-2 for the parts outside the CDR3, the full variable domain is GAGVSQSPSNKVTEKGKDVELRCDPISGHTALYWYRQSLGQGLEFLIYFQGNSAPDKSGLPSDRFSAERTGGSVSTLTIQRTQQEDSAVYLCASSPIGAHGELFFGEGSRLTVL.

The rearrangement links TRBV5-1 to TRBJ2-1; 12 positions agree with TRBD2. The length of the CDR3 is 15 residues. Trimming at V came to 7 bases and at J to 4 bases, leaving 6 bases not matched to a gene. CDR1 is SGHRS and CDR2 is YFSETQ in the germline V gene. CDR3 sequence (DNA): TGCGCCAGCCAAGTGACTAGCGGGGGATACAATGAGCAGTTCTTC. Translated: CASQVTSGGYNEQFF.

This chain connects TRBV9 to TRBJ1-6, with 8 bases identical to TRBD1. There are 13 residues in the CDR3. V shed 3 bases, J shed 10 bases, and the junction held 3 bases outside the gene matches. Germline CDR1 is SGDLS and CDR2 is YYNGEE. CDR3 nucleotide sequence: TGTGCCAGCAGCGACGACAGGGGCTCACCCCTCCACTTT. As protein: CASSDDRGSPLHF. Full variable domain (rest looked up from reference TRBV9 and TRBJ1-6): DSGVTQTPKHLITATGQRVTLRCSPRSGDLSVYWYQQSLDQGLQFLIQYYNGEERAKGNILERFSAQQFPDLHSELNLSSLELGDSALYFCASSDDRGSPLHFGNGTRLTVT.

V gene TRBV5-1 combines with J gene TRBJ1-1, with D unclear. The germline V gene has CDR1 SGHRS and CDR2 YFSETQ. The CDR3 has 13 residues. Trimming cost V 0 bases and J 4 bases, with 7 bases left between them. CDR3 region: CASSLGLITEAFF. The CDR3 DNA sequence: TGCGCCAGCAGCTTGGGGCTCATCACTGAAGCTTTCTTT.

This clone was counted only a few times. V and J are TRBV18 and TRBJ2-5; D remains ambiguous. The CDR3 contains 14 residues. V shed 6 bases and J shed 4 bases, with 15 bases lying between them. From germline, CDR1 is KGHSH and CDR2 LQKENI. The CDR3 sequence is CASSPFTLRETQYF. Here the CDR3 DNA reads TGTGCCAGCTCCCCCTTCACGCTGAGAGAGACCCAGTACTTC.

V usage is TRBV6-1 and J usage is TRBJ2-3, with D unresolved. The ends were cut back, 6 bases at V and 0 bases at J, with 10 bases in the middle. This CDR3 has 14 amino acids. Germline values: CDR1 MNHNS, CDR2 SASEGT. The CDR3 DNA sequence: TGTGCCAGCAGGGTCCAGACAAGCACAGATACGCAGTATTTT. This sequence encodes CASRVQTSTDTQYF.

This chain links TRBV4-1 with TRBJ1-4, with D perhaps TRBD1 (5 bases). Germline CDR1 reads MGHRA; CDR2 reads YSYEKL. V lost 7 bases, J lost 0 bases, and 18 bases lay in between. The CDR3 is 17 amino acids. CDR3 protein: CASKRNGAVTTNEKLFF. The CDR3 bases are TGCGCCAGCAAAAGGAATGGGGCAGTGACAACTAATGAAAAACTGTTTTTT.

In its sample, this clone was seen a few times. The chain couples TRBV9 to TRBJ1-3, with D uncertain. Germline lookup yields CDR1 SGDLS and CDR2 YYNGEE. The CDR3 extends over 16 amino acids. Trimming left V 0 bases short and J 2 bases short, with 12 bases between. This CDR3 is CASSVGEGRTGNTIYF. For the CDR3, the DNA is TGTGCCAGCAGCGTAGGAGAAGGGAGAACTGGAAACACCATATATTTT.

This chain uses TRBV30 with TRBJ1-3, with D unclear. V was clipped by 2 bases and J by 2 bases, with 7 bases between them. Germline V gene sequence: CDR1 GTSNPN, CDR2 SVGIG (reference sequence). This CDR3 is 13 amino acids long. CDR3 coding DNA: TGTGCCTGGAGTCGGGGTGCTGGAAACACCATATATTTT. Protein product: CAWSRGAGNTIYF. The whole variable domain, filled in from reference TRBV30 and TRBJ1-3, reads SQTIHQWPATLVQPVGSPLSLECTVEGTSNPNLYWYRQAAGRGLQLLFYSVGIGQISSEVPQNLSASRPQDRQFILSSKKLLLSDSGFYLCAWSRGAGNTIYFGEGSWLTVV.

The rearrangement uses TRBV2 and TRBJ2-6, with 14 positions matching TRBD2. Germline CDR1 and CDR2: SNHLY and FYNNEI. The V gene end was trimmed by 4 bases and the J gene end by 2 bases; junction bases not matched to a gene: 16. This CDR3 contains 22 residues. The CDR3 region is CASSALRLGLAGAGTGANVLTF. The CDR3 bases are TGTGCCAGCAGTGCCCTGCGTCTGGGACTAGCGGGGGCCGGGACTGGGGCCAACGTCCTGACTTTC.

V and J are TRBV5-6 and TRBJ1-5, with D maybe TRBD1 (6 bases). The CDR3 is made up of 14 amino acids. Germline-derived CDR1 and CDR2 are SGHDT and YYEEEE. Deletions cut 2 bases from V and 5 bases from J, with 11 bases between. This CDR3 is CASSFTGLDQPQHF. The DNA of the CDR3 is TGTGCCAGCAGCTTCACAGGGTTGGATCAGCCCCAGCATTTT.

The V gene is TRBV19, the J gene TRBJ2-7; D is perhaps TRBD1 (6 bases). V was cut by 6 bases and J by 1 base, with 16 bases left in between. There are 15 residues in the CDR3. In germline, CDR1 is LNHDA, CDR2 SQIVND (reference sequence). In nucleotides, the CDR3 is TGTGCCAGTAGAATTCAATCGGACAGTTCCTACGAGCAGTACTTC. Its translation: CASRIQSDSSYEQYF.

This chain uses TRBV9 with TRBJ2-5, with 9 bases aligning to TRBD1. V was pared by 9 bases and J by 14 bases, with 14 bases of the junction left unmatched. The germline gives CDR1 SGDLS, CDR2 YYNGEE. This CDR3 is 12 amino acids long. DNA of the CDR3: TGTGCCAACACAACCTCTACAGGGGGCCTTTACTTC. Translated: CANTTSTGGLYF.

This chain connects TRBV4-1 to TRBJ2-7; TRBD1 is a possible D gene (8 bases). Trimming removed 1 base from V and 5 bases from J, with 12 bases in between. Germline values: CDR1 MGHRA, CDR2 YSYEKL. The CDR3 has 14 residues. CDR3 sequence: CASSQGTGGDEQYF. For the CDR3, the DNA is TGCGCCAGCAGCCAAGGTACAGGGGGGGACGAGCAGTACTTC.

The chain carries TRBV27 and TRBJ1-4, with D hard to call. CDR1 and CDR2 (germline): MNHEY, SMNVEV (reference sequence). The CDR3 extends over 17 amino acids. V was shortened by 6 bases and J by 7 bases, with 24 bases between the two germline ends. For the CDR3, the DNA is TGTGCCAGCAGCCAAACCCTTTTGAGGGCCGCAGCTGAAAAACTGTTTTTT. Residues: CASSQTLLRAAAEKLFF.

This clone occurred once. The CDR3 reads CAIRPGEYGTEAFF. CDR3 nucleotide sequence: TGTGCCATCCGTCCAGGGGAATATGGGACTGAAGCTTTCTTT. V is TRBV10-3 and J is TRBJ1-1, with TRBD1 as a possible D gene (6 bases). Germline values: CDR1 ENHRY, CDR2 SYGVKD. The V gene lost 8 bases and the J gene lost 5 bases, with 18 bases spanning the gap. This CDR3 has 14 residues.

CDR3 sequence reads: CASSLYAGEGNEQFF. The CDR3 nucleotides read TGTGCCAGCAGCTTATATGCAGGGGAGGGCAATGAGCAGTTCTTC. The rearrangement uses TRBV11-2 and TRBJ2-1, with a weak D call TRBD2 (7 bases). The CDR3 covers 15 residues. Trimming took 2 bases from V and 6 from J, leaving 14 bases between them. In germline, CDR1 is SGHAT, CDR2 FQNNGV.